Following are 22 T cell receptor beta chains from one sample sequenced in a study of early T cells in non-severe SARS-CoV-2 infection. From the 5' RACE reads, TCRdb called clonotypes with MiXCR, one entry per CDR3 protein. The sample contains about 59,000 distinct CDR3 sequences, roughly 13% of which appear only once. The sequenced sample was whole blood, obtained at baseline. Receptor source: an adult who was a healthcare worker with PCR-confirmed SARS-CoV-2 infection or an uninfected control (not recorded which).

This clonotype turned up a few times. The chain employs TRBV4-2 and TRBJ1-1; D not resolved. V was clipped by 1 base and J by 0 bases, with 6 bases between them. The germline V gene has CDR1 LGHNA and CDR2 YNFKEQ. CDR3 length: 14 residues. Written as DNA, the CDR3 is TGTGCCAGCAGCCAAGTTGAGGTGAACACTGAAGCTTTCTTT. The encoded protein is CASSQVEVNTEAFF.

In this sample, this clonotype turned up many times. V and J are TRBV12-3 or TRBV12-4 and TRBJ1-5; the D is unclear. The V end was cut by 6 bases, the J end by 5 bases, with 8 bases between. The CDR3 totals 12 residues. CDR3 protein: CASRGIDQPQHF. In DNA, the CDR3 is TGTGCCAGCAGGGGGATCGATCAGCCCCAGCATTTT.

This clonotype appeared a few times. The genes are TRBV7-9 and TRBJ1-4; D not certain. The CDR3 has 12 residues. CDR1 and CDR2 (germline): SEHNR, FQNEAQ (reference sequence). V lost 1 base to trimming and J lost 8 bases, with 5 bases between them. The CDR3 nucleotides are TGTGCCAGCAGCTTAGGTTTCGAAAAACTGTTTTTT. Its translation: CASSLGFEKLFF.

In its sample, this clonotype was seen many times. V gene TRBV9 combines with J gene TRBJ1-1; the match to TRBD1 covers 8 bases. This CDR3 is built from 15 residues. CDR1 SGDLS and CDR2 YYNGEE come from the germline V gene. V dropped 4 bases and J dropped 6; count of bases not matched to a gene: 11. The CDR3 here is CASSKHRGMVAEAFF. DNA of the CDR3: TGTGCCAGCAGCAAACACAGGGGGATGGTCGCTGAAGCTTTCTTT.

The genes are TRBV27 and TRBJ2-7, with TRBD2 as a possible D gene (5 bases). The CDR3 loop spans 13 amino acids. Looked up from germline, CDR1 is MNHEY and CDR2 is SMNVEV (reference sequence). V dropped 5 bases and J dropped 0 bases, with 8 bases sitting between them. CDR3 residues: CASSPRGSYEQYF. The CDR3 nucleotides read TGTGCCAGCAGTCCCCGGGGCTCCTACGAGCAGTACTTC.

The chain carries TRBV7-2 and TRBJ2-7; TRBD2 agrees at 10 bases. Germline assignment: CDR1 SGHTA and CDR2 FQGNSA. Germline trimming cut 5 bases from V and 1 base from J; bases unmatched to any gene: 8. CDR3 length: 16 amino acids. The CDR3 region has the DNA TGTGCCAGCAGCCGGACTAGCGGTATCCCATCCTACGAGCAGTACTTC. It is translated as CASSRTSGIPSYEQYF.

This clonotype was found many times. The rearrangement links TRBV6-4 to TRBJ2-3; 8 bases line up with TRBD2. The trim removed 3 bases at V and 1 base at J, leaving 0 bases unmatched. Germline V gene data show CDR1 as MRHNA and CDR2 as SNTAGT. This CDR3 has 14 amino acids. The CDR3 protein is CASSERGGTDTQYF. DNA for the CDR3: TGTGCCAGCAGTGAGCGGGGGGGCACAGATACGCAGTATTTT.

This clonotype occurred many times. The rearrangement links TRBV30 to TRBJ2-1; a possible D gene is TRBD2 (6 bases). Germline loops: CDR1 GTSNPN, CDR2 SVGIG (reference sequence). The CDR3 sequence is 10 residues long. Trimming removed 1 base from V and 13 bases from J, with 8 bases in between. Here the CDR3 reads CAWSAEGQFF. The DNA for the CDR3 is TGTGCCTGGAGTGCGGAGGGCCAGTTCTTC.

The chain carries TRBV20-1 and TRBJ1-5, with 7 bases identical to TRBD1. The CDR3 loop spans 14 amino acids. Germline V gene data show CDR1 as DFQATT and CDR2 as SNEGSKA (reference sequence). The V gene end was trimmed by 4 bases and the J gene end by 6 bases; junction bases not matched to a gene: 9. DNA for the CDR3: TGCAGTGCTACCAAGGCCGAGGGGGCTCAGCCCCAGCATTTT. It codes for CSATKAEGAQPQHF.

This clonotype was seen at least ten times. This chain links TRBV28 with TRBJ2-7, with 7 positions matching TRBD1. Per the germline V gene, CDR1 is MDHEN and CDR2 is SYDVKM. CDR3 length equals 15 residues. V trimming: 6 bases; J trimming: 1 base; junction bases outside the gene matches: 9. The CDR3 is CASRPGGYNSYEQYF. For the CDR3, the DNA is TGTGCCAGCAGACCAGGGGGATACAATTCCTACGAGCAGTACTTC. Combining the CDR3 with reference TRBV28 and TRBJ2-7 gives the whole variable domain DVKVTQSSRYLVKRTGEKVFLECVQDMDHENMFWYRQDPGLGLRLIYFSYDVKMKEKGDIPEGYSVSREKKERFSLILESASTNQTSMYLCASRPGGYNSYEQYFGPGTRLTVT.

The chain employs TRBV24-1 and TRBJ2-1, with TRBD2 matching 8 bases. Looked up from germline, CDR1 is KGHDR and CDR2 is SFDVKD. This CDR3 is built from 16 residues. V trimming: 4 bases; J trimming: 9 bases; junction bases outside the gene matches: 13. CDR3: CATSDFSRGGSLEQFF. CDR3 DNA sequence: TGTGCCACCAGTGACTTTTCCCGCGGGGGGTCCCTTGAGCAGTTCTTC.

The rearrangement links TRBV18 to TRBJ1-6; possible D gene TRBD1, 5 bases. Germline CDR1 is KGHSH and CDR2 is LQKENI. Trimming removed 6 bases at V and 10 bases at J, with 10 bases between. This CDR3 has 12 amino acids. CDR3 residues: CASSRGDSPLHF. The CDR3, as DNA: TGTGCCAGCTCCCGGGGGGACTCACCCCTCCACTTT.

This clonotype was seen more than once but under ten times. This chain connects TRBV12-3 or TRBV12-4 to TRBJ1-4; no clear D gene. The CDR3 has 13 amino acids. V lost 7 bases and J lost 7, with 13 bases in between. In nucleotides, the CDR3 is TGTGCCAGCAAAGGGCCCCGGGGTGAAAAACTGTTTTTT. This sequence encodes CASKGPRGEKLFF.

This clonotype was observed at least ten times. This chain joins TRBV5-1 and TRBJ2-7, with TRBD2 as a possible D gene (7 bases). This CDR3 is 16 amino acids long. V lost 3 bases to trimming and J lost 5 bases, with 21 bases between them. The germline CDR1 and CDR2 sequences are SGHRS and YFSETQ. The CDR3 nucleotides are TGCGCCAGCAGCTCTAGCGGACAGCTAACCGGGCACGAGCAGTACTTC. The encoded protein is CASSSSGQLTGHEQYF.

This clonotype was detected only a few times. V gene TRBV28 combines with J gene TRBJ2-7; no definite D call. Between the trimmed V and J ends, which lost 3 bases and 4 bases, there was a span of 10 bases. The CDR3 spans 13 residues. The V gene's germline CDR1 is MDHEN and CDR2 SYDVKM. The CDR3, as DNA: TGTGCCAGCAGTTTGTGGCAGGATTACGAGCAGTACTTC. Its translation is CASSLWQDYEQYF.

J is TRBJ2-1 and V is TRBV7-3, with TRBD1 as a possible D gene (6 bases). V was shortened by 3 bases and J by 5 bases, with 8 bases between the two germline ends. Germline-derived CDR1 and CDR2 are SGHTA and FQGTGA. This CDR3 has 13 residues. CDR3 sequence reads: CASSFQGHNEQFF. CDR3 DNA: TGTGCCAGCAGCTTTCAGGGGCACAATGAGCAGTTCTTC.

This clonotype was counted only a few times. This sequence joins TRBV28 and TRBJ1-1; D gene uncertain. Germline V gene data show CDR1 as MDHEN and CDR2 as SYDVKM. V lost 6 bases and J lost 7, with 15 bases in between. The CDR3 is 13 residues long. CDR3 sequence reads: CASRLTSRFEAFF. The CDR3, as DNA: TGTGCCAGCAGACTTACAAGCAGATTTGAAGCTTTCTTT.

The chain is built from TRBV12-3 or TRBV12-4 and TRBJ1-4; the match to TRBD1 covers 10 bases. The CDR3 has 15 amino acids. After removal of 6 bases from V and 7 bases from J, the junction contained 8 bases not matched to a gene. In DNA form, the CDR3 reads TGTGCCAGCAGCGCTGACAGGGGGCTGCGTGAAAAACTGTTTTTT. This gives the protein CASSADRGLREKLFF.

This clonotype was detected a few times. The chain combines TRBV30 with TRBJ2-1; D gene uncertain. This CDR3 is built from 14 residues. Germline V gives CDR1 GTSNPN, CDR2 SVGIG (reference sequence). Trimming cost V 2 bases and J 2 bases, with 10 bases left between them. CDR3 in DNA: TGTGCCTGGAGTAGGCTAGTTCCCTACAATGAGCAGTTCTTC. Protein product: CAWSRLVPYNEQFF.

The CDR3 loop is CSVEDQQGLGEQFF. The CDR3 DNA reads TGCAGCGTTGAAGATCAACAGGGCCTGGGTGAGCAGTTCTTC. The chain combines TRBV29-1 with TRBJ2-1; weak D call: TRBD1 (6 bases). This CDR3 spans 14 amino acids. The germline V gene has CDR1 SQVTM and CDR2 ANQGSEA. V lost 0 bases and J lost 9, with 15 bases in between.

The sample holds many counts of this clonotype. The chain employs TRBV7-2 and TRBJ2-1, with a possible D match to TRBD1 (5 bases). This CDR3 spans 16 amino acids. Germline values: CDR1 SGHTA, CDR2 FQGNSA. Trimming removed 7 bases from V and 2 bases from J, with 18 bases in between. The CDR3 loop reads CASTPLSGATYNEQFF. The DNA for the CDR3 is TGTGCCAGCACCCCCCTAAGTGGGGCCACCTACAATGAGCAGTTCTTC.

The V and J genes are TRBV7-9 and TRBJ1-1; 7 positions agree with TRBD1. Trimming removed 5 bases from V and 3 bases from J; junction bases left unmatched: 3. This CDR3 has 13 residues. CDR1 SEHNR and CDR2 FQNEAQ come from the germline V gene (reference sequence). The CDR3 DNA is TGTGCCAGCAGCCGTGGACAGGACACTGAAGCTTTCTTT. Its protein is CASSRGQDTEAFF.